One and the same sample provided the 6 T cell receptor beta chains below, sequenced in a study of blood T cell repertoires in COVID-19. TCRdb's table, derived via immunoSEQ multiplex PCR, lists solely in-frame clones and lacks some. The repertoire holds approximately 230,000 clones, with 88% as singletons. Sequenced material: PBMCs or T cells enriched from blood (not recorded which). The receptors were sampled from a woman aged 50 to 65 with acute COVID-19.

This chain uses TRBV2 with TRBJ2-2, with D tentatively TRBD2 (5 bases). Germline-derived CDR1 and CDR2 are SNHLY and FYNNEI. The V gene lost 4 bases and the J gene lost 10 bases, with 10 bases spanning the gap. The CDR3 length is 12 residues. The CDR3 spells CASSGVGVELFF. CDR3 bases: TGTGCCAGCAGTGGAGTCGGGGTGGAGCTGTTTTTT.

The V and J genes are TRBV5-4 and TRBJ2-7; TRBD2 matches 12 bases. CDR1 is SGHNT, CDR2 YYREEE, per germline (reference sequence). The V segment lost 0 bases and the J segment 6 bases; nucleotides outside the gene matches: 7. This CDR3 spans 16 amino acids. The CDR3 region is CASSLGASGRAAEQYF. In DNA, the CDR3 is TGTGCCAGCAGCTTGGGGGCTAGCGGGAGGGCGGCCGAGCAGTACTTC.

V is TRBV4-2 and J is TRBJ2-7; TRBD2 agrees at 13 bases. The ends lost 2 bases at V and 0 bases at J; junction bases unmatched: 4. The CDR3 loop spans 17 amino acids. CDR1 and CDR2 (germline): LGHNA, YNFKEQ. The chain's CDR3 is CASSQPGTSGASYEQYF. The CDR3 DNA reads TGTGCCAGCAGCCAACCAGGGACTAGCGGGGCCTCCTACGAGCAGTACTTC.

The rearrangement links TRBV27 to TRBJ1-5, with 8 bases fitting TRBD1. V trimming: 0 bases; J trimming: 2 bases; junction bases outside the gene matches: 9. CDR1 is MNHEY, CDR2 SMNVEV, per germline (reference sequence). This CDR3 region has 18 residues. This CDR3 reads CASSLSLPGQGGNQPQHF. The CDR3 DNA follows: TGTGCCAGCAGTTTATCATTACCCGGACAGGGTGGCAATCAGCCCCAGCATTTT.

This clone was picked up one time. The chain links TRBV15 to TRBJ2-7; 11 nucleotides align to TRBD2. J gave up 2 bases and V 4 bases, and 7 bases lay outside the gene matches. The CDR3 is 16 amino acids. The germline gives CDR1 LNHNV, CDR2 YYDKDF (reference sequence). The CDR3 loop reads CATSIGTSGFPYEQYF. CDR3 DNA: TGTGCCACCAGCATAGGGACTAGCGGATTCCCCTACGAGCAGTACTTC.

This clone has just a few counts. The chain employs TRBV9 and TRBJ1-2; TRBD1 matches 7 bases. Germline lookup yields CDR1 SGDLS and CDR2 YYNGEE. CDR3 length equals 14 residues. The V and J ends lost 0 bases and 4 bases, in that order; junction bases with no gene match: 3. CDR3 in amino acids: CASSVVRQGYGYTF. The CDR3 nucleotides are TGTGCCAGCAGCGTAGTGAGACAGGGCTATGGCTACACCTTC.